This TCR beta chain came from a study of patients and donors after allogeneic stem cell transplantation. This clonotype is medium-sized in the sample. Germline values: CDR1 DFQATT, CDR2 SNEGSKA (reference sequence). This CDR3 is built from 16 residues. V was clipped by 0 bases and J by 0 bases, with 12 bases between them. Using its own MiXCR run on the RT-PCR reads, TCRdb lists one record per CDR3 protein. The table lists 9,000 to 15,000 distinct CDR3 sequences, almost 25% of them singletons, with about half in the top ten. This TCR came from a human donor who was either an allogeneic HSCT recipient or a stem cell or donor lymphocyte infusion donor (not recorded which). It is not recorded whose cells these are; they may come from a transplant donor. Sequenced: blood, either unsorted or a sorted T cell fraction (not recorded which). The chain combines TRBV20-1 with TRBJ1-5; D is unresolved. CDR3 DNA: TGCAGTGCTAGAGAACCGAACCGGCATAGCAATCAGCCCCAGCATTTT. Translating it yields CSAREPNRHSNQPQHF.